The 20 T cell receptor beta chains below were found in one sample sequenced in a study of OX40 agonist ivuxolimab in advanced cancers. The repertoire was sequenced with immunoSEQ multiplex PCR; TCRdb's copy has only in-frame clones and lacks some. The data contain about 150,000 clones, roughly 91% of them singletons. The sequenced sample was CD4+ or CD8+ T cells sorted from blood, obtained in a trial of the OX40 agonist ivuxolimab. Receptors originate from an adult with an advanced solid tumor such as melanoma, head and neck, liver or kidney cancer.

The chain uses TRBV4-2 and TRBJ1-2, with D uncertain. The V and J ends lost 4 bases and 1 base respectively, with 13 bases between them. The CDR3 contains 15 residues. The germline gives CDR1 LGHNA, CDR2 YNFKEQ. CDR3 in DNA: TGTGCCAGCAGCCCCTTTCGACCCATTAACTATGGCTACACCTTC. It is translated as CASSPFRPINYGYTF.

This chain joins TRBV30 and TRBJ2-3, with unresolved D. Germline values: CDR1 GTSNPN, CDR2 SVGIG (reference sequence). This CDR3 region has 16 residues. Between the trimmed V and J ends, which lost 4 bases and 6 bases, there was a span of 23 bases. CDR3 nucleotides: TGTGCCTGGACGTTTGGGTCTAACATTCTTGTGGATACGCAGTATTTT. Its protein product is CAWTFGSNILVDTQYF.

The rearrangement joins TRBV5-4 to TRBJ1-1; D is unresolved. The germline V gene encodes CDR1 SGHNT and CDR2 YYREEE (reference sequence). V gave up 10 bases and J gave up 2 bases, with 15 bases separating them. CDR3 length equals 13 residues. The CDR3 DNA sequence: TGTGCCGCCCAGCTCAGCCCAAACACTGAAGCTTTCTTT. This sequence encodes CAAQLSPNTEAFF.

V gene TRBV6-5 combines with J gene TRBJ1-2; D remains unclear. Germline loops: CDR1 MNHEY, CDR2 SVGAGI. Between the trimmed V and J ends, which lost 4 bases and 5 bases, there was a span of 11 bases. This CDR3 is built from 13 residues. This chain's CDR3 is CASSFGREYGYTF. The CDR3 DNA is TGTGCCAGCAGTTTTGGCCGGGAATATGGCTACACCTTC.

The chain combines TRBV7-2 with TRBJ2-1; 16 bases map to TRBD2. Germline values: CDR1 SGHTA, CDR2 FQGNSA. The CDR3 sequence is 19 residues long. The V segment lost 4 bases and the J segment 0 bases; nucleotides outside the gene matches: 6. The DNA of the CDR3 is TGTGCCAGCAGCTCCCCGGGACTAGCGGGAGGGAGCTCCTACAATGAGCAGTTCTTC. It codes for CASSSPGLAGGSSYNEQFF. The full variable domain, in which reference TRBV7-2 and TRBJ2-1 provide the parts outside the CDR3, is GAGVSQSPSNKVTEKGKDVELRCDPISGHTALYWYRQSLGQGLEFLIYFQGNSAPDKSGLPSDRFSAERTGGSVSTLTIQRTQQEDSAVYLCASSSPGLAGGSSYNEQFFGPGTRLTVL.

V is TRBV4-1 and J is TRBJ1-5, with D possibly TRBD1 on 5 matching bases. V was shortened by 0 bases and J by 5 bases, with 8 bases between the two germline ends. This CDR3 is built from 14 residues. Looked up from germline, CDR1 is MGHRA and CDR2 is YSYEKL. This CDR3 is CASSQEGLYQPQHF. Written as DNA, the CDR3 is TGCGCCAGCAGCCAAGAGGGACTCTATCAGCCCCAGCATTTT.

V is TRBV11-2 and J is TRBJ1-5; D gene uncertain. From germline, CDR1 is SGHAT and CDR2 FQNNGV. The CDR3 consists of 13 residues. V was pared by 2 bases and J by 5 bases, with 7 bases between. This CDR3 reads CASSLTLYQPQHF. Here the CDR3 DNA reads TGTGCCAGCAGCTTAACCCTGTATCAGCCCCAGCATTTT.

The chain is built from TRBV7-3 and TRBJ1-2; 8 nucleotides align to TRBD1. The J segment lost 9 bases and the V segment lost 5 bases, leaving 8 bases of the junction unmatched. The germline CDR1 and CDR2 sequences are SGHTA and FQGTGA. The CDR3 is made up of 13 amino acids. CDR3 protein: CASSRGQGLSYTF. CDR3 DNA sequence: TGTGCCAGCAGCCGAGGACAGGGATTAAGCTACACCTTC.

In DNA form, the CDR3 reads TGTGCCAGCAGCAAAAGGACGGGGCAGGGAGAGACCCAGTACTTC. It codes for CASSKRTGQGETQYF. The rearrangement links TRBV21-1 to TRBJ2-5. TRBV21-1 is listed as a pseudogene. There are 15 residues in the CDR3.

This sequence joins TRBV5-6 and TRBJ2-5, with TRBD1 as a possible D gene (6 bases). The CDR3 has 16 residues. The germline CDR1 and CDR2 sequences are SGHDT and YYEEEE. The germline V and J ends were trimmed by 3 bases and 1 base, with 16 bases remaining between them. The DNA for the CDR3 is TGTGCCAGCAGCTCGGGACACCGACGATTCCAAGAGACCCAGTACTTC. Translated: CASSSGHRRFQETQYF.

The chain uses TRBV5-4 and TRBJ2-1; D is uncertain. CDR1 and CDR2 from the germline V gene are SGHNT and YYREEE (reference sequence). V gave up 0 bases and J gave up 6 bases, with 10 bases separating them. The CDR3 is made up of 14 amino acids. The CDR3 nucleotides are TGTGCCAGCAGCTTGGAGCAGTTCCCCAATGAGCAGTTCTTC. This sequence encodes CASSLEQFPNEQFF.

The chain combines TRBV27 with TRBJ2-1, with D perhaps TRBD1 (5 bases). Germline CDR1 and CDR2: MNHEY and SMNVEV (reference sequence). With 4 bases removed from V and 6 bases from J, the gap between germline ends came to 13 bases. The CDR3 loop spans 14 amino acids. The CDR3 here is CASSSRVSLNEQFF. DNA of the CDR3: TGTGCCAGCAGTTCCAGGGTTTCCCTCAATGAGCAGTTCTTC.

This clone has a single count. This chain uses TRBV6-6 with TRBJ2-5; D might be TRBD1 or TRBD2, each matching 5 bases. Germline CDR1 is MNHNY and CDR2 is SVGAGI (reference sequence). Trimming took off 0 bases at V and 4 bases at J, with 6 bases between the two ends. CDR3 size: 13 residues. In DNA, the CDR3 is TGTGCCAGCAGTTACTCGGGGGTAGAGACCCAGTACTTC. It is translated as CASSYSGVETQYF.

CDR3: CASSQAGHRGPLEQYF. The DNA of the CDR3 is TGCGCCAGCAGCCAGGCAGGCCACCGGGGACCATTGGAGCAGTACTTC. V and J are TRBV4-3 and TRBJ2-7; either TRBD1 or TRBD2 may fit D (5 bases each). Germline CDR1 LGHNA, CDR2 YSLEER. The ends were cut back, 3 bases at V and 7 bases at J, with 22 bases in the middle. This CDR3 has 16 amino acids.

The chain uses TRBV30 and TRBJ2-1; D might be TRBD1 (5 bases). Trimming stripped 0 bases from V and 1 base from J, with 7 bases between. CDR3 size: 14 residues. CDR1 and CDR2 (germline): GTSNPN, SVGIG (reference sequence). The CDR3: CAWSVQVSYNEQFF. CDR3 DNA sequence: TGTGCCTGGAGTGTACAGGTATCCTACAATGAGCAGTTCTTC.

The rearrangement joins TRBV5-1 to TRBJ2-5; D remains ambiguous. The ends were cut back, 4 bases at V and 1 base at J, with 11 bases in the middle. Germline CDR1 SGHRS, CDR2 YFSETQ. This CDR3 comprises 14 residues. The CDR3 bases are TGCGCCAGCAGCCCCGACGGACCCCAAGAGACCCAGTACTTC. The encoded protein is CASSPDGPQETQYF.

CDR3 DNA sequence: TGTGCCAGCAGCTTGCGGCAGGGAAATGAAAAACTGTTTTTT. Translation gives CASSLRQGNEKLFF. The V and J genes are TRBV11-2 and TRBJ1-4; weak D call: TRBD1 (5 bases). Germline V CDR1 and CDR2: SGHAT, FQNNGV. The CDR3 has 14 residues. Between the trimmed V and J ends, which lost 3 bases and 5 bases, there was a span of 10 bases.

This chain joins TRBV7-9 and TRBJ2-2, with a possible D match to TRBD2 (5 bases). The CDR3 is made up of 15 amino acids. Germline V lookup: CDR1 SEHNR, CDR2 FQNEAQ (reference sequence). V lost 3 bases and J 5 bases, leaving 13 bases between the germline ends. The CDR3 nucleotides read TGTGCCAGCAGCTTTGCAGTTGGGAGTACCGGGGAGCTGTTTTTT. Translating gives CASSFAVGSTGELFF.

V and J are TRBV10-3 and TRBJ2-7, with 11 positions matching TRBD1. CDR3 length: 14 residues. V was pared by 8 bases and J by 2 bases, with 5 bases of the junction left unmatched. The germline V gene has CDR1 ENHRY and CDR2 SYGVKD. The DNA of the CDR3 is TGTGCCATCGGAGGGACAGGGGGGACCTACGAGCAGTACTTC. Its protein product is CAIGGTGGTYEQYF.

J is TRBJ2-2 and V is TRBV6-6; D gene ambiguous. The CDR3 spans 9 residues. Trimming stripped 6 bases from V and 10 bases from J, with 3 bases between. Germline-derived CDR1 and CDR2 are MNHNY and SVGAGI (reference sequence). The DNA of the CDR3 is TGTGCCAGCAGCTCGGAGCTGTTTTTT. Its protein is CASSSELFF.